This T cell receptor (beta chain) was identified during a study of cytomegalovirus exposure and HLA in healthy donors. Primers for the PCR totalled 60 Vbeta and 13 Jbeta. TCRdb's table, derived via immunoSEQ multiplex PCR, lists solely in-frame clones and lacks some. Of 190,000 or so clones in the sample, approximately 83% were seen once. The germline V and J ends were trimmed by 5 bases and 4 bases, with 11 bases remaining between them. There are 13 residues in the CDR3. Germline lookup yields CDR1 KGHSH and CDR2 LQKENI. What was sequenced was PBMCs. The gene calls are TRBV18 and TRBJ1-1; D may be TRBD1 (5 bases). This clonotype was obtained from a woman in her forties or fifties in good health and CMV-seropositive. The CDR3 here is CASSSWGGTEAFF. CDR3 coding DNA: TGTGCCAGCTCATCCTGGGGGGGCACTGAAGCTTTCTTT.